What follows are 28 T cell receptor beta chains derived from one specimen sequenced in a study of shared clonotypes between healthy human individuals. Repertoires were generated with immunoSEQ multiplex PCR, while TCRdb's copy carries only in-frame clones and drops some. Among about 710,000 clones listed, 60% to 75% were seen once. The source material was memory CD4+ T cells sorted from blood. Subset denoted: CD45RA-negative fraction. All receptors derive from a woman in her twenties or thirties in good health.

This clone has a handful of counts. The V call is TRBV6-1, the J call TRBJ2-2; D remains unclear. Trimming shortened V by 9 bases and J by 5 bases, and 16 bases separated the two germline ends. The CDR3 has 14 amino acids. CDR1 and CDR2 from the germline V gene are MNHNS and SASEGT. CDR3 amino acids: CASINTLGTGELFF. The CDR3 DNA sequence: TGTGCCAGTATTAATACGCTTGGGACCGGGGAGCTGTTTTTT.

The V and J genes are TRBV9 and TRBJ1-3; D is unresolved. With 2 bases removed from V and 0 bases from J, the gap between germline ends came to 9 bases. CDR3 length equals 15 residues. Germline lookup yields CDR1 SGDLS and CDR2 YYNGEE. This CDR3 reads CASSVRAYSGNTIYF. The CDR3 nucleotides read TGTGCCAGCAGCGTTCGAGCCTACTCTGGAAACACCATATATTTT.

Comment on this clone: This sample also contains other DNA sequences that code for the same CDR3. This chain links TRBV5-4 with TRBJ2-3; D is unresolved. V gave up 0 bases and J gave up 0 bases, with 8 bases separating them. This CDR3 spans 15 amino acids. Germline V gene lookup returns CDR1 SGHNT and CDR2 YYREEE (reference sequence). This CDR3 reads CASSLGGASTDTQYF. The CDR3 nucleotides read TGTGCCAGCAGCTTGGGCGGAGCTAGCACAGATACGCAGTATTTT.

This clone was detected only a few times. The chain is built from TRBV27 and TRBJ1-2; tentative D call: TRBD1 (6 bases). V was pared by 6 bases and J by 0 bases, with 17 bases between. This CDR3 has 16 amino acids. Germline assignment: CDR1 MNHEY and CDR2 SMNVEV (reference sequence). CDR3: CASRFRWGAANYGYTF. The CDR3 nucleotides are TGTGCCAGCAGATTTCGTTGGGGGGCAGCTAACTATGGCTACACCTTC.

This chain uses TRBV25-1 with TRBJ2-5; 8 bases fit TRBD1. This CDR3 contains 15 residues. V was pared by 4 bases and J by 2 bases, with 6 bases of the junction left unmatched. Germline CDR1 and CDR2: MGHDK and SYGVNS. CDR3 in DNA: TGTGCCAGCAGTGGCAGGGGGCTGGGGCAAGAGACCCAGTACTTC. Translated, it gives CASSGRGLGQETQYF.

Comments on this clone: A read error is likely here: a far larger clone is one base away. The sample contains more than one DNA sequence encoding this CDR3. V and J are TRBV28 and TRBJ2-7; D not resolved. Germline-derived CDR1 and CDR2 are MDHEN and SYDVKM. The CDR3 contains 11 residues. With 4 bases removed from V and 3 bases from J, the gap between germline ends came to 4 bases. For the CDR3, the DNA is TGTGCCAGCAGTTCTCACTACGAGCAGTACTTC. This encodes CASSSHYEQYF.

This chain connects TRBV10-2 to TRBJ1-5; D may be TRBD1 (5 bases). V lost 4 bases to trimming and J lost 3 bases, with 13 bases between them. This CDR3 spans 15 amino acids. From germline, CDR1 is WSHSY and CDR2 SAAADI. This CDR3 reads CASSVQGTDNQPQHF. The DNA of the CDR3 is TGCGCCAGCAGTGTTCAAGGGACCGACAATCAGCCCCAGCATTTT.

The chain is built from TRBV6-5 and TRBJ2-3; possibly TRBD1 for D (6 bases). The germline V and J ends were trimmed by 6 bases and 2 bases, with 15 bases remaining between them. Germline V CDR1 and CDR2: MNHEY, SVGAGI. CDR3 length equals 15 residues. The CDR3 here is CASSPSDRLTDTQYF. DNA of the CDR3: TGTGCCAGCAGCCCTTCGGACAGACTCACAGATACGCAGTATTTT.

Points on this clone: Other DNA sequences within the sample encode an identical CDR3. The chain has TRBV28 and TRBJ2-7; D ambiguous. This CDR3 has 12 residues. Trimming removed 2 bases at V and 2 bases at J, with 4 bases between. The germline V gene encodes CDR1 MDHEN and CDR2 SYDVKM. The CDR3 region has the DNA TGTGCCAGCAGTTTAAAGGCCTACGAGCAGTACTTC. Its protein is CASSLKAYEQYF.

V gene TRBV11-2 combines with J gene TRBJ2-5; D ambiguous. Deletions cut 4 bases from V and 0 bases from J, with 15 bases between. The CDR3 is made up of 16 amino acids. From germline, CDR1 is SGHAT and CDR2 FQNNGV. This CDR3 reads CASSSLGDWYQETQYF. Written as DNA, the CDR3 is TGTGCCAGCAGCTCCCTTGGGGATTGGTACCAAGAGACCCAGTACTTC. The entire variable domain, with the rest obtained from reference TRBV11-2 and TRBJ2-5, is as follows: EAGVAQSPRYKIIEKRQSVAFWCNPISGHATLYWYQQILGQGPKLLIQFQNNGVVDDSQLPKDRFSAERLKGVDSTLKIQPAKLEDSAVYLCASSSLGDWYQETQYFGPGTRLLVL.

The rearrangement links TRBV11-3 to TRBJ2-3; D gene ambiguous. The germline V and J ends were trimmed by 5 bases and 2 bases, with 11 bases remaining between them. CDR3 length equals 14 residues. Per the germline V gene, CDR1 is SGHNT and CDR2 is YENEEA. The CDR3 DNA is TGTGCCAGCAGCCCCGAAAGAGTCACAGATACGCAGTATTTT. Protein: CASSPERVTDTQYF. The full variable domain, its missing parts supplied by reference TRBV11-3 and TRBJ2-3, is EAGVVQSPRYKIIEKKQPVAFWCNPISGHNTLYWYLQNLGQGPELLIRYENEEAVDDSQLPKDRFSAERLKGVDSTLKIQPAELGDSAVYLCASSPERVTDTQYFGPGTRLTVL.

The V call is TRBV15, the J call TRBJ1-3, with D possibly TRBD1 on 6 matching bases. Trimming took off 5 bases at V and 4 bases at J, with 15 bases between the two ends. Per the germline V gene, CDR1 is LNHNV and CDR2 is YYDKDF (reference sequence). CDR3 length equals 15 residues. CDR3 region: CATSQDSSAGNTIYF. For the CDR3, the DNA is TGTGCCACCAGCCAGGACAGTTCCGCGGGAAACACCATATATTTT.

The J gene is TRBJ1-4, the V gene TRBV5-1; 8 bases line up with TRBD1. This CDR3 is built from 15 residues. J lost 5 bases, V lost 3 bases, and 6 bases had no gene match. CDR1 SGHRS and CDR2 YFSETQ come from the germline V gene. The CDR3 here is CASSSGTGENEKLFF. The CDR3, as DNA: TGCGCCAGCAGCTCCGGGACAGGAGAAAATGAAAAACTGTTTTTT.

CDR3 sequence (DNA): TGTGCCAGCAGCTTGGAACAGGGGGCGGGGAAAACAGATACGCAGTATTTT. Amino acid sequence: CASSLEQGAGKTDTQYF. The chain combines TRBV5-4 with TRBJ2-3, with 9 bases lining up with TRBD1. CDR1 and CDR2 (germline): SGHNT, YYREEE (reference sequence). This CDR3 is built from 17 residues. With 0 bases clipped from V and 3 bases from J, the junction kept 8 bases outside the gene matches.

This rearrangement joins TRBV10-3 to TRBJ2-3; D is uncertain. Germline CDR1 and CDR2: ENHRY and SYGVKD. V lost 1 base to trimming and J lost 3 bases, with 2 bases between them. The CDR3 is 12 amino acids. The CDR3 region is CAISEFTDTQYF. CDR3 sequence (DNA): TGTGCCATCAGTGAGTTTACAGATACGCAGTATTTT.

This clone has more than one count but fewer than ten. The genes are TRBV25-1 and TRBJ2-2; 8 bases agree with TRBD1. The V and J ends lost 3 bases and 6 bases, in that order; junction bases with no gene match: 6. The CDR3 spans 15 residues. The germline gives CDR1 MGHDK, CDR2 SYGVNS. CDR3 sequence reads: CASSDHRGSPGELFF. In DNA form, the CDR3 reads TGTGCCAGCAGTGATCACAGGGGGAGCCCCGGGGAGCTGTTTTTT.

The chain uses TRBV10-3 and TRBJ1-2; TRBD1 is a possible D gene (5 bases). Between the trimmed V and J ends, which lost 6 bases and 2 bases, there was a span of 16 bases. Germline V lookup: CDR1 ENHRY, CDR2 SYGVKD. This CDR3 is built from 15 residues. The CDR3 protein is CAISGANTQNYGYTF. The CDR3 DNA is TGTGCCATCAGCGGGGCGAACACCCAAAACTATGGCTACACCTTC.

V is TRBV4-2 and J is TRBJ1-3, with a tentative D call TRBD1 (6 bases). In germline, CDR1 is LGHNA, CDR2 YNFKEQ. V gave up 2 bases and J gave up 0 bases, with 8 bases separating them. The CDR3 contains 15 residues. The CDR3 region has the DNA TGTGCCAGCAGCCAAAGGACAGTCTCTGGAAACACCATATATTTT. As protein: CASSQRTVSGNTIYF.

This chain connects TRBV10-2 to TRBJ1-5; D unclear. The germline V gene has CDR1 WSHSY and CDR2 SAAADI. The CDR3 extends over 14 amino acids. V lost 6 bases, J lost 4 bases, and 13 bases lay in between. CDR3 DNA sequence: TGCGCCAGCAGCGCTAGTGGTGGGAATCAGCCCCAGCATTTT. It specifies CASSASGGNQPQHF.

About this clone itself: One end of the junction varies from germline; a read error may be responsible. The V gene is TRBV30, the J gene TRBJ1-2, with a weak D call TRBD1 (5 bases). This CDR3 has 13 residues. Germline V gene data show CDR1 as GTSNPN and CDR2 as SVGIG (reference sequence). The CDR3 DNA is TGTGTCTGGAGTGTACGGGGCCGCTATGGCTACACCTTC. Protein product: CVWSVRGRYGYTF.

The chain joins TRBV5-4 to TRBJ2-7; TRBD2 agrees at 10 bases. This CDR3 comprises 15 residues. The V segment lost 0 bases and the J segment 2 bases; nucleotides outside the gene matches: 2. Germline lookup yields CDR1 SGHNT and CDR2 YYREEE (reference sequence). Written as DNA, the CDR3 is TGTGCCAGCAGCTTGGCCAGCGGGAGGGCCTACGAGCAGTACTTC. Protein sequence: CASSLASGRAYEQYF.

The chain combines TRBV4-1 with TRBJ1-5; D is possibly TRBD1 (5 bases). CDR3 length: 15 residues. Trimming removed 0 bases from V and 5 bases from J, with 11 bases in between. The germline V gene encodes CDR1 MGHRA and CDR2 YSYEKL. The CDR3: CASSQDMWGDQPQHF. The CDR3 DNA reads as TGCGCCAGCAGCCAAGATATGTGGGGCGATCAGCCCCAGCATTTT.

The rearrangement uses TRBV7-8 and TRBJ2-1; 8 bases map to TRBD2. Germline CDR1 and CDR2: SGHVS and FQNEAQ. V gave up 4 bases and J gave up 8 bases; unmatched junction bases: 19. The CDR3 spans 18 residues. CDR3 sequence: CASSSQLAAPSRRDEQFF. As DNA, the CDR3 is TGTGCCAGCAGCTCCCAACTAGCGGCTCCCTCCCGGCGGGATGAGCAGTTCTTC.

To note about this clone: The same CDR3 arises from other DNA sequences in this sample as well. This chain joins TRBV11-2 and TRBJ2-5; 10 nucleotides match TRBD2. The V and J ends lost 4 bases and 2 bases, in that order; junction bases with no gene match: 4. Germline CDR1 is SGHAT and CDR2 is FQNNGV. This CDR3 comprises 15 residues. The CDR3 bases are TGTGCCAGCAGCTATCGGACTAGCGGTCAAGAGACCCAGTACTTC. It codes for CASSYRTSGQETQYF. The whole variable domain, remainder taken from reference TRBV11-2 and TRBJ2-5, is EAGVAQSPRYKIIEKRQSVAFWCNPISGHATLYWYQQILGQGPKLLIQFQNNGVVDDSQLPKDRFSAERLKGVDSTLKIQPAKLEDSAVYLCASSYRTSGQETQYFGPGTRLLVL.

The chain links TRBV5-4 to TRBJ2-5; D uncertain. The CDR3 consists of 13 residues. The germline CDR1 and CDR2 sequences are SGHNT and YYREEE (reference sequence). V was trimmed by 2 bases and J by 5 bases, leaving 10 bases between them. The CDR3 here is CASSFVGAETQYF. For the CDR3, the DNA is TGTGCCAGCAGCTTTGTCGGAGCGGAGACCCAGTACTTC.

This clone has more than one count but fewer than ten. The chain joins TRBV13 to TRBJ2-7; TRBD1 is a possible D gene (5 bases). V was trimmed by 6 bases and J by 1 base, leaving 7 bases between them. This CDR3 is built from 12 residues. Germline assignment: CDR1 PRHDT and CDR2 FYEKMQ (reference sequence). In nucleotides, the CDR3 is TGTGCCAGCAGTAACAGGTCCTACGAGCAGTACTTC. Protein: CASSNRSYEQYF.

The CDR3 region is CASSKGQGTYGYTF. The CDR3, as DNA: TGTGCCAGCAGCAAAGGACAGGGGACCTATGGCTACACCTTC. The chain carries TRBV28 and TRBJ1-2, with TRBD1 matching over 9 bases. This CDR3 comprises 14 residues. J was trimmed by 4 bases and V by 6 bases; bases with no gene match: 6. Germline-derived CDR1 and CDR2 are MDHEN and SYDVKM.

The chain couples TRBV2 to TRBJ2-5, with unresolved D. The V gene's germline CDR1 is SNHLY and CDR2 FYNNEI. The CDR3 contains 13 residues. Trimming cost V 4 bases and J 0 bases, with 6 bases left between them. In DNA form, the CDR3 reads TGTGCCAGCAGTGCCCTAGACCAAGAGACCCAGTACTTC. Amino acids: CASSALDQETQYF.